These 19 T cell receptor beta chains originate from one sample sequenced in a study of PD-1 blockade in mismatch repair-deficient tumors. Assay: immunoSEQ multiplex PCR; the TCRdb copy retains only in-frame clones and omits some. The sample contains tens of thousands of clones, more than 75% of which appear only once. Sequences were derived from peripheral blood, sampled 2 weeks after starting pembrolizumab. The receptors come from an adult with mismatch repair-deficient cancer.

The gene calls are TRBV5-1 and TRBJ2-7, with D tentatively TRBD1 or TRBD2 (5 bases each). Trimming removed 0 bases at V and 0 bases at J, with 10 bases between. CDR3 length equals 15 residues. CDR1 and CDR2 (germline): SGHRS, YFSETQ. The CDR3 nucleotides read TGCGCCAGCAGCTTGGGCGAGGGGAGCTCCTACGAGCAGTACTTC. Amino acid sequence: CASSLGEGSSYEQYF.

The gene calls are TRBV5-1 and TRBJ2-3; 16 nucleotides line up with TRBD2. This CDR3 spans 18 amino acids. V dropped 2 bases and J dropped 5; count of bases not matched to a gene: 8. Germline CDR1 is SGHRS and CDR2 is YFSETQ. The CDR3 spells CASSFTGLAGGRVDTQYF. CDR3 in DNA: TGCGCCAGCAGCTTTACGGGACTAGCGGGAGGGCGTGTAGATACGCAGTATTTT.

The rearrangement joins TRBV7-2 to TRBJ2-1, with 12 bases identical to TRBD2. V shed 4 bases and J 1 base; nucleotides not matched to a gene: 8. The V gene's germline CDR1 is SGHTA and CDR2 FQGNSA. CDR3 length: 18 residues. CDR3 DNA: TGTGCCAGCAGCTCCGGACTAGCGGGACGCAAATCCTACAATGAGCAGTTCTTC. It yields the protein CASSSGLAGRKSYNEQFF.

This rearrangement joins TRBV9 to TRBJ2-4; D perhaps matches TRBD2 (6 bases). V dropped 4 bases and J dropped 8 bases, with 10 bases sitting between them. Germline CDR1 and CDR2: SGDLS and YYNGEE. The CDR3 is 12 residues long. The chain's CDR3 is CASSFRGDIQYF. CDR3 nucleotide sequence: TGTGCCAGCAGCTTCCGCGGGGACATTCAGTACTTC.

This clone was seen many times. V usage is TRBV7-9 and J usage is TRBJ2-2, with no clear D. The V gene lost 5 bases and the J gene lost 9 bases, with 10 bases spanning the gap. There are 12 residues in the CDR3. The germline V gene encodes CDR1 SEHNR and CDR2 FQNEAQ (reference sequence). Here the CDR3 DNA reads TGTGCCAGCAGCCCCGACAACCGGGAGCTGTTTTTT. Protein product: CASSPDNRELFF.

The chain links TRBV27 to TRBJ2-7; 7 nucleotides line up with TRBD2. Germline loops: CDR1 MNHEY, CDR2 SMNVEV (reference sequence). This CDR3 spans 14 amino acids. Losses at the gene ends were 5 bases for V and 6 bases for J; bases not matched to a gene: 10. CDR3 amino acids: CASSDRSTSLEQYF. The CDR3 DNA reads as TGTGCCAGCAGTGACCGATCGACTAGCCTCGAGCAGTACTTC.

The V call is TRBV28, the J call TRBJ1-5; D is undetermined. The CDR3 spans 18 residues. Trimming removed 6 bases at V and 4 bases at J, with 25 bases between. Germline CDR1 MDHEN, CDR2 SYDVKM. CDR3 nucleotide sequence: TGTGCCAGCAGCTACACCGGGGATCGGCGGGGAATTAATCAGCCCCAGCATTTT. It is translated as CASSYTGDRRGINQPQHF.

The chain carries TRBV30 and TRBJ1-4, with 9 positions matching TRBD1. Losses at the gene ends were 1 base for V and 8 bases for J; bases not matched to a gene: 8. The germline V gene encodes CDR1 GTSNPN and CDR2 SVGIG (reference sequence). The CDR3 is 15 residues long. The CDR3 nucleotides read TGTGCCTGGAGTGGGGACAGGGCGGCGGGGGAAAAACTGTTTTTT. Encoded protein: CAWSGDRAAGEKLFF.

The genes are TRBV7-3 and TRBJ2-1; 8 bases align to TRBD1. The CDR3 totals 15 residues. CDR1 and CDR2 from the germline V gene are SGHTA and FQGTGA. V dropped 3 bases and J dropped 5; count of bases not matched to a gene: 6. CDR3: CASSFTGTGDNEQFF. CDR3 coding DNA: TGTGCCAGCAGCTTTACCGGGACAGGTGACAATGAGCAGTTCTTC. Full variable domain (outside the CDR3, taken from reference TRBV7-3 and TRBJ2-1): GAGVSQTPSNKVTEKGKYVELRCDPISGHTALYWYRQSLGQGPEFLIYFQGTGAADDSGLPNDRFFAVRPEGSVSTLKIQRTERGDSAVYLCASSFTGTGDNEQFFGPGTRLTVL.

As DNA, the CDR3 is TGTGCCAGCTTAACCTCAGCTCGGACAGAGAACACTGAAGCTTTCTTT. It is translated as CASLTSARTENTEAFF. The chain uses TRBV18 and TRBJ1-1, with D perhaps matching TRBD1 (6 bases). Germline V gene sequence: CDR1 KGHSH, CDR2 LQKENI. The CDR3 spans 16 residues. V lost 7 bases and J 1 base, leaving 19 bases between the germline ends. Supplemented by reference TRBV18 and TRBJ1-1, the full variable domain reads NAGVMQNPRHLVRRRGQEARLRCSPMKGHSHVYWYRQLPEEGLKFMVYLQKENIIDESGMPKERFSAEFPKEGPSILRIQQVVRGDSAAYFCASLTSARTENTEAFFGQGTRLTVV.

The chain recombines TRBV29-1 with TRBJ1-4; 7 nucleotides line up with TRBD1. The V and J ends lost 3 bases and 8 bases, in that order; junction bases with no gene match: 6. This CDR3 is 13 amino acids long. Germline V gene lookup returns CDR1 SQVTM and CDR2 ANQGSEA. The CDR3 DNA is TGCAGCGTTGAGGAGGGGGCTCTCGAAAAACTGTTTTTT. Translating gives CSVEEGALEKLFF.

This clone has a handful of counts. The CDR3 here is CASSRAGSPDEQYF. The CDR3 DNA follows: TGCGCCAGCAGCCGAGCGGGAAGTCCTGACGAGCAGTACTTC. The chain couples TRBV5-1 to TRBJ2-7; 7 positions agree with TRBD2. The V and J ends lost 4 bases and 5 bases, in that order; junction bases with no gene match: 9. This CDR3 region has 14 residues. Germline lookup yields CDR1 SGHRS and CDR2 YFSETQ.

The chain carries TRBV6-1 and TRBJ1-2, with 7 nucleotides matching TRBD1. After removal of 4 bases from V and 3 bases from J, the junction contained 2 bases not matched to a gene. CDR1 and CDR2 (germline): MNHNS, SASEGT. The CDR3 has 13 amino acids. This CDR3 reads CASSGQGYYGYTF. In DNA form, the CDR3 reads TGTGCCAGCAGTGGACAGGGCTACTATGGCTACACCTTC.

J is TRBJ1-2 and V is TRBV19, with 7 bases matching TRBD1. Germline-derived CDR1 and CDR2 are LNHDA and SQIVND (reference sequence). This CDR3 spans 16 amino acids. V trimming: 5 bases; J trimming: 2 bases; junction bases outside the gene matches: 11. Here the CDR3 DNA reads TGTGCCAGTAGTGTGTATGGACCGGGACAGAACTATGGCTACACCTTC. Its protein product is CASSVYGPGQNYGYTF.

The J gene is TRBJ2-5, the V gene TRBV5-1; TRBD2 might be the D (5 bases). Trimming cost V 0 bases and J 8 bases, with 5 bases left between them. Per the germline V gene, CDR1 is SGHRS and CDR2 is YFSETQ. This CDR3 has 11 amino acids. The CDR3 nucleotides are TGCGCCAGCAGCTTGGCGGGAACCCAGTACTTC. It specifies CASSLAGTQYF.

The chain couples TRBV5-1 to TRBJ1-1, with D unresolved. Germline loops: CDR1 SGHRS, CDR2 YFSETQ. CDR3 length equals 13 residues. Trimming took 1 base from V and 1 from J, leaving 5 bases between them. For the CDR3, the DNA is TGCGCCAGCAGCTTGACAGAGAACACTGAAGCTTTCTTT. This sequence encodes CASSLTENTEAFF. The full variable domain, completed using reference TRBV5-1 and TRBJ1-1, is KAGVTQTPRYLIKTRGQQVTLSCSPISGHRSVSWYQQTPGQGLQFLFEYFSETQRNKGNFPGRFSGRQFSNSRSEMNVSTLELGDSALYLCASSLTENTEAFFGQGTRLTVV.

This clone came up once. The chain carries TRBV21-1 and TRBJ1-1. TRBV21-1 is assigned pseudogene status. There are 12 residues in the CDR3. CDR3: CASSKQDAEAFF. The CDR3 region has the DNA TGTGCCAGCAGCAAGCAAGATGCTGAAGCTTTCTTT.

The CDR3 spells CASSFAGTYEQYF. In DNA form, the CDR3 reads TGTGCCAGCAGTTTCGCTGGAACCTACGAGCAGTACTTC. The chain joins TRBV27 to TRBJ2-7; D is unclear. Germline CDR1 and CDR2: MNHEY and SMNVEV (reference sequence). The V gene lost 3 bases and the J gene lost 2 bases, with 8 bases spanning the gap. This CDR3 has 13 residues.

The chain uses TRBV6-5 and TRBJ1-5; D is undetermined. From germline, CDR1 is MNHEY and CDR2 SVGAGI. The germline V and J ends were trimmed by 4 bases and 1 base, with 8 bases remaining between them. The CDR3 totals 14 residues. The DNA for the CDR3 is TGTGCCAGCAGTTTAAGGTCGAGCAATCAGCCCCAGCATTTT. This encodes CASSLRSSNQPQHF.